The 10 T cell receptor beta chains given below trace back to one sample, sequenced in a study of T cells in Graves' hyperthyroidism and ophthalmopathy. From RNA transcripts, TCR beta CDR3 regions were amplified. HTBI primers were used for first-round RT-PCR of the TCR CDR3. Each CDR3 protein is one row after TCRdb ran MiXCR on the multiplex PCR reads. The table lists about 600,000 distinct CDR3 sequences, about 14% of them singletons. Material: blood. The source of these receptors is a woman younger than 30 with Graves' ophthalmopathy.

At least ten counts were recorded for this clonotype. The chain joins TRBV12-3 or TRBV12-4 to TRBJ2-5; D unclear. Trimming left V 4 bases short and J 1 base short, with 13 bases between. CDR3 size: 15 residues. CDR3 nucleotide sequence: TGTGCCAGCAGTTCCCCGGGTTGGTTCCAAGAGACCCAGTACTTC. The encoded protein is CASSSPGWFQETQYF.

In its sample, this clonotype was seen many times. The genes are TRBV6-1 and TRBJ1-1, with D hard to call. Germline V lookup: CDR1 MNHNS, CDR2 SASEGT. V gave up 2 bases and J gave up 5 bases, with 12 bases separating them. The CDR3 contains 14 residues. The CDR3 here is CASSERGGKTEAFF. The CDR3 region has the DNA TGTGCCAGCAGTGAAAGAGGTGGGAAGACTGAAGCTTTCTTT.

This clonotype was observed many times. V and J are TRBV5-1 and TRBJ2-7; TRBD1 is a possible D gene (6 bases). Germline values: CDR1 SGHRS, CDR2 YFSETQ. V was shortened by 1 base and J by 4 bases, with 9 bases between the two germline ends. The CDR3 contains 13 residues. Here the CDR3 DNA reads TGCGCCAGCAGCTTGACAGGGCCGTACGAGCAGTACTTC. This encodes CASSLTGPYEQYF. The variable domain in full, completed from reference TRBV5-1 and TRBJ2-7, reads KAGVTQTPRYLIKTRGQQVTLSCSPISGHRSVSWYQQTPGQGLQFLFEYFSETQRNKGNFPGRFSGRQFSNSRSEMNVSTLELGDSALYLCASSLTGPYEQYFGPGTRLTVT.

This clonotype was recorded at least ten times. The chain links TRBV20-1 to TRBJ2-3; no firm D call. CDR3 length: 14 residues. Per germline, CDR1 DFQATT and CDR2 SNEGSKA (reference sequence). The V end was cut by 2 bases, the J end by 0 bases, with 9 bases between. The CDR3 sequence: CSARLITSTDTQYF. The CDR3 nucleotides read TGCAGTGCTAGATTGATCACTAGCACAGATACGCAGTATTTT.

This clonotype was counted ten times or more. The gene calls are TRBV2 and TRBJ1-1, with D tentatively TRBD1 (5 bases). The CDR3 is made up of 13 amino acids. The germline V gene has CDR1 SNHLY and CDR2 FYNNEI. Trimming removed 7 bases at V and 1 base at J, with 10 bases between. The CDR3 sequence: CASTDRTNTEAFF. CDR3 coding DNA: TGTGCCAGCACAGACAGAACGAACACTGAAGCTTTCTTT.

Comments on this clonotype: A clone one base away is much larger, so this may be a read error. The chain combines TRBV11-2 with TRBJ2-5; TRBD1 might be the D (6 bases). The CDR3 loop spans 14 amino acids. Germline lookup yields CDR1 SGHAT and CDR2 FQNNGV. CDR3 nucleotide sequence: TGTGCCGGCAGCTTAGGACAGAATATGGAGACCCAGTACTTC. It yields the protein CAGSLGQNMETQYF.

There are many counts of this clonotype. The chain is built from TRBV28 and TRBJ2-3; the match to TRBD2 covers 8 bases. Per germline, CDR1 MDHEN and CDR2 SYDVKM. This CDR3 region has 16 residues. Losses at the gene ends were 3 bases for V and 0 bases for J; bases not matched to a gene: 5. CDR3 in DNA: TGTGCCAGCAGTTTGATTGGACTAGCTAGCACAGATACGCAGTATTTT. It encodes CASSLIGLASTDTQYF.

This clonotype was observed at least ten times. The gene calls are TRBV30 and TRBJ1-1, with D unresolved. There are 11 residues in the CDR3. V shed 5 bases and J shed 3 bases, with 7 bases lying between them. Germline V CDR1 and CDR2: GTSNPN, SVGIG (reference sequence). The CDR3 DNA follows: TGTGCCTGGGGACCGTACACTGAAGCTTTCTTT. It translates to CAWGPYTEAFF.

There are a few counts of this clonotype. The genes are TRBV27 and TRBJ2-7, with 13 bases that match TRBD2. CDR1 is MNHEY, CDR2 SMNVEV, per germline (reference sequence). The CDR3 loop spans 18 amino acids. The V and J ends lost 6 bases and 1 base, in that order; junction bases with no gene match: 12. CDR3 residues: CASRPHPTSGRRSYEQYF. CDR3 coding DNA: TGTGCCAGCAGACCCCACCCGACTAGCGGGAGGAGGTCCTACGAGCAGTACTTC.

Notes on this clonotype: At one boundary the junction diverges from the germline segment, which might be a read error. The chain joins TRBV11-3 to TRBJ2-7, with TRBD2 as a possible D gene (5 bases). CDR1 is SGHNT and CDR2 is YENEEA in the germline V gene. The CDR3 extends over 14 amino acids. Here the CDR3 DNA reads TGTGCCAGCAGTTTAGCGATTGTCTCCTACGAGCAGTACTTC. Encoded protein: CASSLAIVSYEQYF.